This entry concerns a single T cell receptor beta chain. Trimming took 4 bases from V and 5 from J, leaving 11 bases between them. Germline V gives CDR1 LGHDT, CDR2 YNNKEL (reference sequence). The CDR3 covers 14 residues. This entry comes from a study of blood T cell repertoires in COVID-19. In the study overall: Spain, Italy and the United States supplied samples that represented acute and convalescent COVID-19. Sources were T cells, B-cell-depleted T cells, or PBMCs; the material itself was cDNA or gDNA.

Original processing methods: Estimation of nucleated cell counts relied on the amplification of reference gene primers. Sequencing used immunoSEQ multiplex PCR; TCRdb keeps in-frame clones, though not all of them. That table gives V, J and clone size, and the DNA gave D and trimming. In the table there are about 330,000 clones, 70% to 90% of which are singletons. The clonotype was recovered from a woman in her forties or fifties with active or convalescent COVID-19. Sequencing was carried out using peripheral blood. The chain joins TRBV3-1 (or the pseudogene TRBV3-2) to TRBJ2-2; D is unclear. The CDR3 DNA reads as TGTGCCAGCAGCCTGGGTCTGAGGACCGGGGAGCTGTTTTTT. This codes for CASSLGLRTGELFF.